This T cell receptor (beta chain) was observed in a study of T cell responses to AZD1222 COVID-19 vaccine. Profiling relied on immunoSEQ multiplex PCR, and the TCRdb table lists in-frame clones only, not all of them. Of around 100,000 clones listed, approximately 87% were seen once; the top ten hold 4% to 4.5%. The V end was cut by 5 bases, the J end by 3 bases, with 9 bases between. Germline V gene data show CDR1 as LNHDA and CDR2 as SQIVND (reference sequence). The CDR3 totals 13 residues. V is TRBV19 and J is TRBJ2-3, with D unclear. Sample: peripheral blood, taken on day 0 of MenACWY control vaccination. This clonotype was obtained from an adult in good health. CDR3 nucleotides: TGTGCCAGTAGTGGGCGGATGACAGATACGCAGTATTTT. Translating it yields CASSGRMTDTQYF.